The text below deals with one TCR beta chain. This sample is part of a study of T cell changes during pregnancy in multiple sclerosis. Data came from immunoSEQ multiplex PCR; TCRdb stores just in-frame clones and leaves some out. The sample has about 57,000 clones; 80% to 95% are singletons. The V gene's germline CDR1 is MNHNY and CDR2 SVGAGI (reference sequence). This CDR3 has 13 residues. Trimming removed 5 bases from V and 7 bases from J; junction bases left unmatched: 3. This specimen was CD4+ T cells from peripheral blood mononuclear cells, taken in the third trimester of pregnancy. V usage is TRBV6-6 and J usage is TRBJ1-1, with 11 positions matching TRBD1. The sequence was collected from a female donor with multiple sclerosis, enrolled in a pregnancy study. For the CDR3, the DNA is TGTGCCAGCAGTGGACAGGGGGCCATTGAAGCTTTCTTT. Protein sequence: CASSGQGAIEAFF.